This T cell receptor (beta chain) was found in a study of T cells in Graves' hyperthyroidism and ophthalmopathy. Patients aged 18 to 65 with hyperthyroidism were newly diagnosed, with duration under 2 months. Overall study findings and caveats: Most thyroid-expanded clonotypes above 0.001 were also found in blood. In validation, the model predicted ophthalmopathy. These predictions came a median about 6.5 months before onset.

Researchers amplified the TCR beta CDR3 regions from RNA transcripts. The TCR CDR3 first-round RT-PCR relied on the HTBI primer set. Each CDR3 protein gets one entry after TCRdb re-called the multiplex PCR reads with MiXCR. The sample contains fewer than 350,000 distinct CDR3 sequences, around 20% of which appear only once. This clonotype was seen more than once but under ten times. What it binds is unknown. Trimming took off 7 bases at V and 4 bases at J, with 11 bases between the two ends. The CDR3 has 13 amino acids. Looked up from germline, CDR1 is MNHNS and CDR2 is SASEGT. The sequence was collected from a woman aged 50 to 65 with Graves' hyperthyroidism. The sequenced sample was blood. J is TRBJ2-1 and V is TRBV6-1; D may be TRBD1 or TRBD2 (5 bases each). The DNA of the CDR3 is TGTGCCAGCACGGGGACGGTGTACAATGAGCAGTTCTTC. As protein: CASTGTVYNEQFF.